This T cell receptor (beta chain) was captured by sequencing in a study of T cells after posttransplantation cyclophosphamide. A marrow graft followed busulfan-fludarabine conditioning, with cyclophosphamide on days +3 and +4. Points from the study as a whole: Donor CD8+ memory clones often dominated recipient blood repertoires at later times. Recipient CMV seropositivity and CMV reactivation strongly tracked TRB clonality. Blood and skin or GI T cell repertoires showed limited TRB overlap.

A remark on this clone: Antigen: not known.

The table came from immunoSEQ multiplex PCR; TCRdb's copy has only in-frame clones and leaves some out. The sample carries some 6,700 clones, 70% to 85% recorded once. The germline V gene encodes CDR1 LGHNT and CDR2 FRNRAP. CDR3 length equals 16 residues. V trimming: 7 bases; J trimming: 0 bases; junction bases outside the gene matches: 6. The clonotype was recovered from a female patient aged 50-59 years who received an allogeneic stem cell transplant from a related donor, was CMV-positive, and had no GVHD. The graft donor may have given rise to some T cells. Material: PBMCs, obtained after allogeneic stem cell transplant with posttransplant cyclophosphamide. The chain joins TRBV12-5 to TRBJ1-5, with 10 bases matching TRBD1. The CDR3 nucleotides are TGTGCTAGTGCCGAGGGACAGGGGATTAGCAATCAGCCCCAGCATTTT. This encodes CASAEGQGISNQPQHF.